Each of the 15 T cell receptor beta chains below was sequenced from the same sample in a study of T cell responses to AZD1222 COVID-19 vaccine. Measured with immunoSEQ multiplex PCR; TCRdb has only the in-frame clones, and not every one. The sample records roughly 150,000 clones, around nine tenths being singletons. The sequencing here drew on peripheral blood, taken 28 days after the second AZD1222 dose. The receptors were sampled from an adult who received the AZD1222 COVID-19 vaccine.

The count of this clone is one. The chain recombines TRBV18 with TRBJ1-2; 9 bases agree with TRBD1. Trimming removed 4 bases from V and 3 bases from J; junction bases left unmatched: 12. The CDR3 covers 17 residues. CDR1 is KGHSH, CDR2 LQKENI, per germline. DNA of the CDR3: TGTGCCAGCTCACAGTCTTTAACAGGGGGCGAGGACTATGGCTACACCTTC. This translates into CASSQSLTGGEDYGYTF.

The chain carries TRBV7-9 and TRBJ1-4; D perhaps matches TRBD1 (6 bases). The CDR3 length is 16 residues. Germline values: CDR1 SEHNR, CDR2 FQNEAQ (reference sequence). The V gene lost 5 bases and the J gene lost 4 bases, with 17 bases spanning the gap. Written as DNA, the CDR3 is TGTGCCAGCAGCCTACATGGACAGACTTTTAATGAAAAACTGTTTTTT. Protein product: CASSLHGQTFNEKLFF.

V is TRBV5-1 and J is TRBJ1-4; D not certain. This CDR3 region has 13 residues. The germline V and J ends were trimmed by 2 bases and 4 bases, with 6 bases remaining between them. Germline V CDR1 and CDR2: SGHRS, YFSETQ. The CDR3 spells CASSFDNNEKLFF. The DNA of the CDR3 is TGCGCCAGCAGCTTCGACAATAATGAAAAACTGTTTTTT.

A word on this clone: The same CDR3 arises from other DNA sequences in this sample as well. CDR3 sequence: CASSLTENYEQYF. DNA of the CDR3: TGTGCCAGCAGTTTGACCGAAAACTACGAGCAGTACTTC. This chain connects TRBV27 to TRBJ2-7; D ambiguous. CDR1 and CDR2 from the germline V gene are MNHEY and SMNVEV (reference sequence). V was shortened by 3 bases and J by 3 bases, with 9 bases between the two germline ends. The CDR3 extends over 13 amino acids.

The V gene is TRBV11-3, the J gene TRBJ2-2, with 7 bases matching TRBD1. Looked up from germline, CDR1 is SGHNT and CDR2 is YENEEA. The CDR3 has 16 residues. With 5 bases clipped from V and 1 base from J, the junction kept 7 bases outside the gene matches. The CDR3 bases are TGTGCCAGCAGCCCACGCTGGGACAGGAACACCGGGGAGCTGTTTTTT. Residues: CASSPRWDRNTGELFF.

This sequence joins TRBV19 and TRBJ1-5; maybe TRBD1 (6 bases). The germline V gene encodes CDR1 LNHDA and CDR2 SQIVND (reference sequence). This CDR3 comprises 15 residues. The germline V and J ends were trimmed by 6 bases and 3 bases, with 15 bases remaining between them. The CDR3 here is CASSLMGGHNQPQHF. The CDR3 nucleotides read TGTGCCAGTAGCCTGATGGGGGGGCACAATCAGCCCCAGCATTTT.

The chain couples TRBV19 to TRBJ2-7, with 15 nucleotides matching TRBD2. Germline V gene data show CDR1 as LNHDA and CDR2 as SQIVND (reference sequence). The CDR3 extends over 16 amino acids. J gave up 2 bases and V 5 bases, and 4 bases lay outside the gene matches. The DNA for the CDR3 is TGTGCCAGTAGTCTGGGACTAGCGGGGGGAACCTACGAGCAGTACTTC. Its translation is CASSLGLAGGTYEQYF.

The sample holds one count of this clone. The chain combines TRBV2 with TRBJ2-2; D remains ambiguous. Per the germline V gene, CDR1 is SNHLY and CDR2 is FYNNEI. There are 16 residues in the CDR3. The V and J ends lost 5 bases and 0 bases respectively, with 13 bases between them. The CDR3 nucleotides are TGTGCCAGCAGTACCCGACACCCCGCGAACACCGGGGAGCTGTTTTTT. Encoded protein: CASSTRHPANTGELFF. Supplemented by reference TRBV2 and TRBJ2-2, the full variable domain reads EPEVTQTPSHQVTQMGQEVILRCVPISNHLYFYWYRQILGQKVEFLVSFYNNEISEKSEIFDDQFSVERPDGSNFTLKIRSTKLEDSAMYFCASSTRHPANTGELFFGEGSRLTVL.

J is TRBJ1-5 and V is TRBV19; maybe TRBD1 (5 bases). CDR3 length: 15 residues. Germline V gene data show CDR1 as LNHDA and CDR2 as SQIVND (reference sequence). V was clipped by 6 bases and J by 0 bases, with 12 bases between them. The CDR3 region is CASSFSTVSNQPQHF. For the CDR3, the DNA is TGTGCCAGTAGCTTTTCGACAGTTAGCAATCAGCCCCAGCATTTT. The whole variable domain, remainder taken from reference TRBV19 and TRBJ1-5, is DGGITQSPKYLFRKEGQNVTLSCEQNLNHDAMYWYRQDPGQGLRLIYYSQIVNDFQKGDIAEGYSVSREKKESFPLTVTSAQKNPTAFYLCASSFSTVSNQPQHFGDGTRLSIL.

The CDR3 DNA sequence: TGTGCCAGCAGCCAAGATGGGAGGACTGAAGCTTTCTTT. It translates to CASSQDGRTEAFF. The chain recombines TRBV3-1 (or the pseudogene TRBV3-2) with TRBJ1-1; no reliable D call. Per germline, CDR1 LGHDT and CDR2 YNNKEL (reference sequence). V was pared by 0 bases and J by 5 bases, with 7 bases between. The length of the CDR3 is 13 residues.

The rearrangement links TRBV7-8 to TRBJ1-6, with 7 positions matching TRBD1. The ends lost 1 base at V and 7 bases at J; junction bases unmatched: 4. CDR3 size: 15 residues. Germline V gene lookup returns CDR1 SGHVS and CDR2 FQNEAQ. CDR3 in amino acids: CASSLGQGGNSPLHF. The DNA of the CDR3 is TGTGCCAGCAGCTTAGGTCAGGGGGGAAATTCACCCCTCCACTTT.

The V and J genes are TRBV6-5 and TRBJ1-4, with 9 bases aligning to TRBD1. The CDR3 contains 15 residues. Germline-derived CDR1 and CDR2 are MNHEY and SVGAGI. Losses at the gene ends were 7 bases for V and 8 bases for J; bases not matched to a gene: 11. The CDR3 DNA reads TGTGCCAGCACCCCACTGAGGACAGGGGTAGAAAAACTGTTTTTT. Amino acids: CASTPLRTGVEKLFF.

This clone was picked up one time. The chain couples TRBV19 to TRBJ1-3, with D unclear. Trimming left V 4 bases short and J 2 bases short, with 12 bases between. Germline CDR1 and CDR2: LNHDA and SQIVND (reference sequence). The CDR3 has 15 amino acids. CDR3 nucleotides: TGTGCCAGTAGTAATTTGGGGAGAACTGGAAACACCATATATTTT. It codes for CASSNLGRTGNTIYF.

V is TRBV7-2 and J is TRBJ2-7, with D perhaps matching TRBD1 or TRBD2 (5 bases each). The germline V gene encodes CDR1 SGHTA and CDR2 FQGNSA. This CDR3 has 15 residues. Trimming shortened V by 8 bases and J by 0 bases, and 17 bases separated the two germline ends. This CDR3 reads CASAEGLGSSYEQYF. The CDR3 coding sequence is TGTGCCAGCGCTGAGGGGCTTGGAAGCTCCTACGAGCAGTACTTC.

The chain is built from TRBV19 and TRBJ1-6, with D possibly TRBD1 on 6 matching bases. Germline-derived CDR1 and CDR2 are LNHDA and SQIVND (reference sequence). The CDR3 runs to 14 residues. Trimming removed 1 base from V and 18 bases from J, with 19 bases in between. The CDR3 loop is CASSIASNRAGSHF. The DNA of the CDR3 is TGTGCCAGTAGTATAGCCTCCAACAGGGCCGGGTCCCACTTT. The full variable domain, its missing parts supplied by reference TRBV19 and TRBJ1-6, is DGGITQSPKYLFRKEGQNVTLSCEQNLNHDAMYWYRQDPGQGLRLIYYSQIVNDFQKGDIAEGYSVSREKKESFPLTVTSAQKNPTAFYLCASSIASNRAGSHFGNGTRLTVT.